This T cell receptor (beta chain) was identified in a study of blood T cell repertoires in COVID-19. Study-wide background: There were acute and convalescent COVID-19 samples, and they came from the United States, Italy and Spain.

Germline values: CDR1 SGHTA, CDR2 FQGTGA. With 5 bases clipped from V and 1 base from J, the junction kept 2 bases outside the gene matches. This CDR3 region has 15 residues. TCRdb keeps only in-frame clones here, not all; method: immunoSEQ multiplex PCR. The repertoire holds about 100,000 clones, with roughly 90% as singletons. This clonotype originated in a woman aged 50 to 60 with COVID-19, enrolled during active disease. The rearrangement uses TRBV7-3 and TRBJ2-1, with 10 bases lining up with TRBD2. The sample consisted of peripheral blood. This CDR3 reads CASSPTSGSYNEQFF. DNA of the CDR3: TGTGCCAGCAGCCCGACTAGCGGGTCCTACAATGAGCAGTTCTTC.